A single sample is the source of the 18 T cell receptor beta chains below, sequenced in a study of PD-1 blockade in classical Hodgkin lymphoma. Relapses following autologous stem cell transplantation were seen in all patients, with brentuximab vedotin exposure varying. The protocol was immunoSEQ multiplex PCR, while the TCRdb copy is restricted to in-frame clones and leaves out a portion. Seen here are some 150,000 clones, 78% observed once, and the top ten hold 9.2%. The input for sequencing was peripheral blood mononuclear cells (PBMCs), taken before the second cycle of nivolumab. These receptor sequences come from a human donor with classical Hodgkin lymphoma.

This clone was seen a few times. The chain is built from TRBV7-6 and TRBJ2-3; no reliable D call. The V gene lost 1 base and the J gene lost 0 bases, with 8 bases spanning the gap. The CDR3 sequence is 15 residues long. Germline V gene sequence: CDR1 SGHVS, CDR2 FNYEAQ. The CDR3 nucleotides read TGTGCCAGCAGCTTAGTCAGGTCGAGCACAGATACGCAGTATTTT. Its protein is CASSLVRSSTDTQYF.

The chain employs TRBV4-1 and TRBJ2-5; possibly TRBD1 for D (5 bases). Trimming took off 1 base at V and 1 base at J, with 13 bases between the two ends. This CDR3 contains 16 residues. Looked up from germline, CDR1 is MGHRA and CDR2 is YSYEKL. The CDR3 DNA is TGCGCCAGCAGCCAAGGCAGGGCGACGACCCAAGAGACCCAGTACTTC. This codes for CASSQGRATTQETQYF.

The V gene is TRBV9, the J gene TRBJ1-3, with 12 bases lining up with TRBD1. The V gene's germline CDR1 is SGDLS and CDR2 YYNGEE. V lost 1 base, J lost 8 bases, and 4 bases stayed unmatched. This CDR3 has 15 amino acids. The CDR3 sequence: CASSVMGQGADTIYF. In DNA, the CDR3 is TGTGCCAGCAGCGTAATGGGACAGGGGGCAGACACCATATATTTT.

With respect to this clone: The sample carries other DNA sequences with the same CDR3. The genes are TRBV6-5 and TRBJ2-2; D is ambiguous. Germline V gene sequence: CDR1 MNHEY, CDR2 SVGAGI. The CDR3 is made up of 14 amino acids. Trimming shortened V by 0 bases and J by 0 bases, and 2 bases separated the two germline ends. In nucleotides, the CDR3 is TGTGCCAGCAGTTACTCGCCGAACACCGGGGAGCTGTTTTTT. Translating it yields CASSYSPNTGELFF.

This chain links TRBV5-1 with TRBJ2-7; 7 bases align to TRBD1. The CDR3 contains 16 residues. CDR1 SGHRS and CDR2 YFSETQ come from the germline V gene. V lost 4 bases, J lost 3 bases, and 13 bases stayed unmatched. CDR3 bases: TGCGCCAGCAGCGACCGCTTTTCTGGACAGGTCTACGAGCAGTACTTC. Protein product: CASSDRFSGQVYEQYF.

This clone was seen only a few times. The chain links TRBV10-3 to TRBJ2-7, with TRBD2 matching 8 bases. The CDR3 runs to 15 residues. V lost 10 bases and J lost 1; bases outside the gene matches: 12. Germline CDR1 reads ENHRY; CDR2 reads SYGVKD. CDR3 residues: CASTGGGRTSYEQYF. CDR3 nucleotide sequence: TGTGCCAGCACGGGGGGGGGACGGACATCCTACGAGCAGTACTTC.

The chain is built from TRBV10-3 and TRBJ2-1; no firm D call. V was pared by 2 bases and J by 0 bases, with 8 bases between. Germline assignment: CDR1 ENHRY and CDR2 SYGVKD. The CDR3 totals 15 residues. The CDR3 sequence: CAISEVLDSYNEQFF. The CDR3 bases are TGTGCCATCAGTGAGGTCCTCGACTCCTACAATGAGCAGTTCTTC.

The chain is built from TRBV10-3 and TRBJ2-7, with D possibly matching TRBD1 (6 bases). The V end was cut by 6 bases, the J end by 2 bases, with 23 bases between. CDR1 ENHRY and CDR2 SYGVKD come from the germline V gene. The CDR3 covers 17 residues. As DNA, the CDR3 is TGTGCCATCAGGTCCTCGGGCACAGGGAAACTGGCCTACGAGCAGTACTTC. Residues: CAIRSSGTGKLAYEQYF.

The chain employs TRBV9 and TRBJ2-7; 11 bases agree with TRBD1. The germline CDR1 and CDR2 sequences are SGDLS and YYNGEE. The junction had 18 bases not matched to a gene; V was cut back by 4 bases and J by 0 bases. This CDR3 region has 20 residues. The CDR3 DNA is TGTGCCAGCAGCCCCAACCCCCGGGACAGGGGGGACTGGAGCTCCTACGAGCAGTACTTC. As protein: CASSPNPRDRGDWSSYEQYF. Filled out from reference TRBV9 and TRBJ2-7, the complete variable domain reads DSGVTQTPKHLITATGQRVTLRCSPRSGDLSVYWYQQSLDQGLQFLIQYYNGEERAKGNILERFSAQQFPDLHSELNLSSLELGDSALYFCASSPNPRDRGDWSSYEQYFGPGTRLTVT.

The chain joins TRBV6-6 to TRBJ1-2; 8 bases are a match to TRBD1. The ends lost 5 bases at V and 1 base at J; junction bases unmatched: 6. CDR3 length: 15 amino acids. Germline values: CDR1 MNHNY, CDR2 SVGAGI (reference sequence). For the CDR3, the DNA is TGTGCCAGCAGTGCCAGGGGGCTCCTTAACTATGGCTACACCTTC. This gives the protein CASSARGLLNYGYTF.

The genes are TRBV29-1 and TRBJ1-2, with D tentatively TRBD1 (6 bases). V was cut by 6 bases and J by 8 bases, with 19 bases left in between. There are 13 residues in the CDR3. Germline CDR1 reads SQVTM; CDR2 reads ANQGSEA. The DNA for the CDR3 is TGCAGCGTGGCCGTAAGGGGGAGAGAGGGCTACACCTTC. Amino acids: CSVAVRGREGYTF.

The rearrangement uses TRBV2 and TRBJ1-5, with D perhaps matching TRBD1 (5 bases). Germline loops: CDR1 SNHLY, CDR2 FYNNEI. V was shortened by 3 bases and J by 7 bases, with 13 bases between the two germline ends. The CDR3 has 14 residues. The CDR3 coding sequence is TGTGCCAGCAGTGACAGGGTCGGGGGGCAGCCCCAGCATTTT. Encoded protein: CASSDRVGGQPQHF.

As concerns this clone: Distinct nucleotide sequences in the sample also encode this CDR3. The CDR3 sequence: CASSPGTPYEQYF. In DNA form, the CDR3 reads TGTGCCAGCTCACCGGGGACACCCTACGAGCAGTACTTC. The chain is built from TRBV18 and TRBJ2-7, with D possibly TRBD1 on 6 matching bases. The CDR3 has 13 amino acids. Germline-derived CDR1 and CDR2 are KGHSH and LQKENI. Trimming left V 3 bases short and J 2 bases short, with 8 bases between. Together with reference TRBV18 and TRBJ2-7, the CDR3 gives the full variable domain: NAGVMQNPRHLVRRRGQEARLRCSPMKGHSHVYWYRQLPEEGLKFMVYLQKENIIDESGMPKERFSAEFPKEGPSILRIQQVVRGDSAAYFCASSPGTPYEQYFGPGTRLTVT.

The chain joins TRBV18 to TRBJ2-1, with 7 bases identical to TRBD1. Germline values: CDR1 KGHSH, CDR2 LQKENI. V trimming: 4 bases; J trimming: 6 bases; junction bases outside the gene matches: 9. The CDR3 sequence is 15 residues long. CDR3 loop: CASSLRDSNINEQFF. CDR3 sequence (DNA): TGTGCCAGCTCACTCCGGGACAGTAACATCAATGAGCAGTTCTTC.

The chain is built from TRBV4-2 and TRBJ2-5, with 16 bases fitting TRBD2. Losses at the gene ends were 1 base for V and 5 bases for J; bases not matched to a gene: 13. Germline V lookup: CDR1 LGHNA, CDR2 YNFKEQ. This CDR3 has 20 residues. The CDR3 sequence is CASSQGSPGLAGGHWETQYF. The CDR3 nucleotides are TGTGCCAGCAGCCAAGGATCACCGGGACTAGCGGGGGGGCATTGGGAGACCCAGTACTTC.

This clone was recorded many times. V is TRBV2 and J is TRBJ1-4; TRBD1 matches at 9 bases. This CDR3 is built from 14 residues. V was pared by 3 bases and J by 7 bases, with 3 bases of the junction left unmatched. Germline V CDR1 and CDR2: SNHLY, FYNNEI. CDR3 DNA: TGTGCCAGCAGTGACGGACAGGGGATTGAAAAACTGTTTTTT. Translation gives CASSDGQGIEKLFF.

CDR3 residues: CASSSDRSGLSYEQYF. The CDR3 region has the DNA TGCGCCAGCAGTTCCGACAGGTCTGGGTTATCCTACGAGCAGTACTTC. The chain is built from TRBV5-1 and TRBJ2-7, with D perhaps matching TRBD1 (6 bases). The CDR3 has 16 residues. The V gene's germline CDR1 is SGHRS and CDR2 YFSETQ. Trimming removed 5 bases from V and 1 base from J, with 19 bases in between.

This clone was seen only a few times. DNA for the CDR3: TGTGCCAGCAGCCCCCTAGGATCCACAGATACGCAGTATTTT. This gives the protein CASSPLGSTDTQYF. The chain carries TRBV7-9 and TRBJ2-3; D is uncertain. The CDR3 extends over 14 amino acids. With 5 bases removed from V and 2 bases from J, the gap between germline ends came to 11 bases. Germline V gene sequence: CDR1 SEHNR, CDR2 FQNEAQ (reference sequence).